This paragraph reports one T cell receptor beta chain. The antigen is undetermined. CDR3 length equals 16 residues. CDR1 and CDR2 (germline): KGHSH, LQKENI. The V gene end was trimmed by 6 bases and the J gene end by 1 base; junction bases not matched to a gene: 7. The data belong to a study of OX40 agonist ivuxolimab in advanced cancers. About the study: Of the patients, three showed partial responses, one with hepatocellular carcinoma and two with cutaneous melanoma. General observations from the study: There was clonal expansion of CD4+ and CD8+ blood T cells by week 6 at 0.1 to 3.0 mg/kg. CD8+ T cells (on average) carried more expanded clones than CD4+ T cells. Partial responders receiving 0.1-3.0 mg/kg showed among the lowest clonal expansion.

Here immunoSEQ multiplex PCR was the method, and the copy in TCRdb shows in-frame clones only, minus some. In the table there are 59,000 or so clones, 65% to 90% of which are singletons. Material: CD4+ or CD8+ T cells sorted from blood, obtained in a trial of the OX40 agonist ivuxolimab. The chain has TRBV18 and TRBJ2-5; TRBD2 agrees at 11 bases. This receptor was obtained from an adult with an advanced solid tumor such as melanoma, head and neck, liver or kidney cancer. CDR3 amino acids: CASSSTSGGPQETQYF. DNA of the CDR3: TGTGCCAGCTCGTCAACTAGCGGGGGCCCCCAAGAGACCCAGTACTTC. Complete variable domain (other parts from reference TRBV18 and TRBJ2-5): NAGVMQNPRHLVRRRGQEARLRCSPMKGHSHVYWYRQLPEEGLKFMVYLQKENIIDESGMPKERFSAEFPKEGPSILRIQQVVRGDSAAYFCASSSTSGGPQETQYFGPGTRLLVL.